These 29 T cell receptor beta chains were all obtained from the same sample, sequenced in a study of T cells in Graves' hyperthyroidism and ophthalmopathy (dated by TCRdb to the late 2010s). Libraries were prepared through multiplex PCR. Sequencing was carried out with an Illumina HiSeq 2000. The TCR beta CDR3 regions were amplified from RNA transcripts. A first-round RT-PCR of the TCR CDR3 used the HTBI primer set with the Qiagen OneStep RT-PCR kit. The public reads were reanalyzed by TCRdb: fastp trimming at Q25, MiXCR alignment, in-frame beta chains only. Here each entry gathers all rows of one CDR3 protein and keeps the most common genes and DNA. This sample has just under 750,000 distinct CDR3 sequences in its table, and 30% to 40% of those were observed once. The top ten constitute about a third of the sample. The specimen was blood. The source is a woman between 40 and 50 years old with Graves' hyperthyroidism.

The CDR3, as DNA: TGCGCCAGCAGCCGATTGGGACAGGCTTCCTACGAGCAGTACTTC. It codes for CASSRLGQASYEQYF. V and J are TRBV4-1 and TRBJ2-7; 8 positions match TRBD1. Germline V gene lookup returns CDR1 MGHRA and CDR2 YSYEKL. The CDR3 is made up of 15 amino acids. The V segment lost 4 bases and the J segment 1 base; nucleotides outside the gene matches: 6.

As to this clonotype: At one end the junction does not follow the germline gene, possibly because of a read error. This chain links TRBV29-1 with TRBJ2-7, with 10 bases lining up with TRBD1. This CDR3 is built from 14 residues. The germline gives CDR1 SQVTM, CDR2 ANQGSEA. The CDR3 DNA reads as TGTGCCAGTAGGCAAGGGACAGGGGCCTACGAGCAGTACTTC. Its translation is CASRQGTGAYEQYF.

This clonotype was detected ten times or more. A clone one base away is much larger, so this may be a read error. This chain connects TRBV12-3 or TRBV12-4 to TRBJ1-2; tentative D call: TRBD1 (5 bases). Trimming stripped 5 bases from V and 4 bases from J, with 8 bases between. The CDR3 loop spans 12 amino acids. The CDR3 DNA follows: TGTGCCAGCAGTGACAGTACCTATGGCTACACCTTC. Its protein is CASSDSTYGYTF.

This clonotype was counted at least ten times. The chain employs TRBV7-2 and TRBJ1-1; tentatively, D is TRBD1 (6 bases). The CDR3 loop spans 14 amino acids. CDR1 is SGHTA and CDR2 is FQGNSA in the germline V gene. Trimming took 1 base from V and 8 from J, leaving 14 bases between them. The DNA of the CDR3 is TGTGCCAGCAGCTTAGGACAGGACACCTCCGAAGCTTTCTTT. Its protein product is CASSLGQDTSEAFF.

This clonotype was found a few times. One junction end disagrees with the germline gene, perhaps due to a read error. The chain links TRBV5-8 to TRBJ1-2, with D possibly TRBD1 on 6 matching bases. Germline CDR1 is SGHTS and CDR2 is YDEGEE. The CDR3 covers 16 residues. For the CDR3, the DNA is TGCGCCAGCAGCCTAAGCTCGGACAGTCCGATGAATGGCTACACCTTC. Translation gives CASSLSSDSPMNGYTF.

The chain couples TRBV13 to TRBJ1-5; tentative D call: TRBD1 (5 bases). CDR3 size: 16 residues. Trimming took off 0 bases at V and 6 bases at J, with 15 bases between the two ends. CDR1 and CDR2 (germline): PRHDT, FYEKMQ (reference sequence). The CDR3 sequence is CASSLGRQGLGQPQHF. The CDR3, as DNA: TGTGCCAGCAGCTTAGGCCGGCAGGGCTTGGGTCAGCCCCAGCATTTT.

In its sample, this clonotype was seen many times. This chain links TRBV29-1 with TRBJ1-1; D unclear. In germline, CDR1 is SQVTM, CDR2 ANQGSEA. V gave up 4 bases and J gave up 2 bases, with 8 bases separating them. The CDR3 runs 12 residues. In DNA form, the CDR3 reads TGCAGCGTTGTGAGTTTTAACACTGAAGCTTTCTTT. As protein: CSVVSFNTEAFF.

This clonotype has at least ten counts. The junction does not match germline at one end; this may be a read error. The V call is TRBV5-1, the J call TRBJ2-5; TRBD2 agrees at 10 bases. CDR3 length equals 15 residues. CDR1 and CDR2 from the germline V gene are SGHRS and YFSETQ. The CDR3 DNA is TGTGCCAGCAGCTTGGGCACTAGCGGGAAAGAGACCCAGTACTTC. This gives the protein CASSLGTSGKETQYF.

This clonotype was counted between two and nine times. The chain joins TRBV6-6 to TRBJ1-1, with 7 bases identical to TRBD1. Germline CDR1 is MNHNY and CDR2 is SVGAGI (reference sequence). After removal of 6 bases from V and 5 bases from J, the junction contained 9 bases not matched to a gene. CDR3 length: 14 amino acids. The CDR3 DNA reads TGTGCCAGCAGACAGACAGGGAGCTCGACTGAAGCTTTCTTT. It encodes CASRQTGSSTEAFF.

There are many counts of this clonotype. The J gene is TRBJ2-5, the V gene TRBV29-1; tentatively, D is TRBD1 (5 bases). The CDR3 loop spans 12 amino acids. Germline V gives CDR1 SQVTM, CDR2 ANQGSEA. Deletions cut 2 bases from V and 2 bases from J, with 6 bases between. CDR3 loop: CSVEQGQETQYF. CDR3 nucleotide sequence: TGCAGCGTTGAACAGGGTCAAGAGACCCAGTACTTC. The full variable domain, in which reference TRBV29-1 and TRBJ2-5 provide the parts outside the CDR3, is SAVISQKPSRDICQRGTSLTIQCQVDSQVTMMFWYRQQPGQSLTLIATANQGSEATYESGFVIDKFPISRPNLTFSTLTVSNMSPEDSSIYLCSVEQGQETQYFGPGTRLLVL.

In its sample, this clonotype was seen a few times. The rearrangement uses TRBV20-1 and TRBJ2-7, with 9 bases identical to TRBD2. From germline, CDR1 is DFQATT and CDR2 SNEGSKA (reference sequence). CDR3 length: 13 amino acids. CDR3 nucleotide sequence: TGCAGGGGCAGGGCTAGCGGGACCAACGAGCAGTACTTC. Protein sequence: CRGRASGTNEQYF.

This clonotype was picked up many times. This sequence joins TRBV9 and TRBJ2-7; 7 nucleotides align to TRBD1. V dropped 1 base and J dropped 3; count of bases not matched to a gene: 7. The CDR3 sequence is 15 residues long. Germline CDR1 and CDR2: SGDLS and YYNGEE. CDR3 protein: CASSVHSDRDYEQYF. The CDR3 DNA is TGTGCCAGCAGCGTACATTCCGACAGGGACTACGAGCAGTACTTC.

The chain carries TRBV19 and TRBJ1-2, with D unresolved. The V end was cut by 2 bases, the J end by 5 bases, with 18 bases between. The CDR3 extends over 16 amino acids. Germline CDR1 reads LNHDA; CDR2 reads SQIVND (reference sequence). The CDR3 loop is CASSIRSNFIDYGYTF. For the CDR3, the DNA is TGTGCCAGTAGTATAAGGTCCAACTTCATCGATTATGGCTACACCTTC.

The sample holds many counts of this clonotype. V is TRBV6-1 and J is TRBJ2-7; the D is unclear. CDR1 is MNHNS and CDR2 is SASEGT in the germline V gene. The CDR3 runs 14 residues. V lost 0 bases to trimming and J lost 4 bases, with 10 bases between them. The CDR3 spells CASSEAPTGYEQYF. The DNA for the CDR3 is TGTGCCAGCAGTGAAGCTCCTACGGGTTACGAGCAGTACTTC.

This chain joins TRBV20-1 and TRBJ1-2; D possibly corresponds to TRBD1 (5 bases). The germline V gene has CDR1 DFQATT and CDR2 SNEGSKA (reference sequence). This CDR3 region has 16 residues. V lost 3 bases to trimming and J lost 0 bases, with 17 bases between them. CDR3 in amino acids: CSARRGGDPTNYGYTF. For the CDR3, the DNA is TGCAGTGCTAGGCGGGGAGGGGACCCTACTAACTATGGCTACACCTTC.

A remark on this clonotype: The DNA is omitted, as the CDR3 cannot be located on it reliably, and the CDR3 follows TCRdb's listing. The V gene is TRBV7-2, the J gene TRBJ1-4; the DNA was not used to check the table's D call, TRBD1. The CDR3 adds up to 14 amino acids, both ends counted. Germline loops: CDR1 SGHTA, CDR2 FQGNSA. The CDR3 sequence: CASMETGEVKNCFF.

This clonotype was seen ten or more times. The chain is built from TRBV12-3 or TRBV12-4 and TRBJ1-5; 9 bases agree with TRBD1. CDR3 length: 14 amino acids. V trimming: 5 bases; J trimming: 7 bases; junction bases outside the gene matches: 6. In nucleotides, the CDR3 is TGTGCCAGCAGTCCTACAGGGGGCGGACAGCCCCAGCATTTT. Protein product: CASSPTGGGQPQHF.

The sample holds a few counts of this clonotype. The V gene is TRBV6-5, the J gene TRBJ2-7, with a possible D match to TRBD2 (6 bases). The CDR3 is 14 residues long. The V gene's germline CDR1 is MNHEY and CDR2 SVGAGI. Trimming pared 7 bases from V and 7 bases from J, leaving 20 bases between. Written as DNA, the CDR3 is TGTGCCAGCACCCTACGACGGGGGACGGGGGAGCAGTACTTC. Its translation is CASTLRRGTGEQYF.

This clonotype was seen ten or more times. The chain carries TRBV7-2 and TRBJ2-5, with D perhaps TRBD1 (5 bases). The CDR3 covers 15 residues. CDR1 and CDR2 from the germline V gene are SGHTA and FQGNSA. V dropped 3 bases and J dropped 5 bases, with 16 bases sitting between them. The CDR3 DNA is TGTGCCAGCAGCTTTGTAGGGGATGTTGCGGAGACCCAGTACTTC. Translating gives CASSFVGDVAETQYF.

CDR3 protein: CASGYRGRLYEQYF. The CDR3 DNA follows: TGTGCCAGCGGTTACCGCGGGAGGCTCTACGAGCAGTACTTC. The chain combines TRBV27 with TRBJ2-7; 8 nucleotides agree with TRBD2. The CDR3 has 14 residues. Trimming removed 8 bases from V and 3 bases from J; junction bases left unmatched: 9. CDR1 and CDR2 (germline): MNHEY, SMNVEV (reference sequence).

The V gene is TRBV19, the J gene TRBJ1-3, with D maybe TRBD1 (5 bases). CDR3 length: 15 residues. Between the trimmed V and J ends, which lost 3 bases and 0 bases, there was a span of 9 bases. In germline, CDR1 is LNHDA, CDR2 SQIVND (reference sequence). The CDR3 here is CASSMSGFSGNTIYF. The DNA of the CDR3 is TGTGCCAGTAGTATGTCAGGGTTCTCTGGAAACACCATATATTTT.

On this clonotype: A junction boundary mismatches the germline segment, possibly from a read error. This chain uses TRBV4-1 with TRBJ1-1, with no clear D. Per the germline V gene, CDR1 is MGHRA and CDR2 is YSYEKL. This CDR3 has 13 amino acids. This CDR3 reads CASSSSGVTEALF. CDR3 DNA sequence: TGCGCCAGCAGCTCAAGTGGGGTCACTGAAGCTCTCTTT.

This clonotype has at least ten counts. V and J are TRBV10-2 and TRBJ2-7; D unresolved. Germline V lookup: CDR1 WSHSY, CDR2 SAAADI. V lost 8 bases and J 2 bases, leaving 10 bases between the germline ends. CDR3 length: 12 residues. CDR3 nucleotides: TGCGCCAGCCGCTCCTTCCCCTACGAGCAGTACTTC. It specifies CASRSFPYEQYF.

This sequence joins TRBV12-3 or TRBV12-4 and TRBJ1-1; D is unclear. The germline V and J ends were trimmed by 2 bases and 7 bases, with 11 bases remaining between them. The CDR3 spans 13 residues. The CDR3 region has the DNA TGTGCCAGCAGTTTATTGGGTGTAGATGAAGCTTTCTTT. This codes for CASSLLGVDEAFF.

The V gene is TRBV2, the J gene TRBJ2-7, with D unresolved. Germline V gene data show CDR1 as SNHLY and CDR2 as FYNNEI. The V gene lost 4 bases and the J gene lost 5 bases, with 15 bases spanning the gap. The CDR3 contains 14 residues. The CDR3 loop reads CASSVASVQHEQYF. The CDR3 DNA is TGTGCCAGCAGTGTGGCCAGTGTGCAGCACGAGCAGTACTTC.

This clonotype was observed a few times. V gene TRBV3-1 combines with J gene TRBJ1-2, with a weak D call TRBD1 (6 bases). Trimming cost V 1 base and J 4 bases, with 16 bases left between them. Per the germline V gene, CDR1 is LGHDT and CDR2 is YNNKEL (reference sequence). CDR3 length: 16 residues. The CDR3 here is CASSQAPAGGGYGYTF. CDR3 bases: TGTGCCAGCAGCCAAGCCCCGGCAGGAGGGGGCTATGGCTACACCTTC.

The CDR3 region is CASSYVRGIDGYTF. In DNA, the CDR3 is TGTGCCAGCAGTTACGTTCGTGGGATCGATGGCTACACCTTC. The chain employs TRBV25-1 and TRBJ1-2; D remains unclear. The CDR3 spans 14 residues. The ends were cut back, 5 bases at V and 6 bases at J, with 16 bases in the middle. Germline loops: CDR1 MGHDK, CDR2 SYGVNS.

This clonotype has ten or more counts. This chain joins TRBV7-9 and TRBJ1-6, with 8 bases matching TRBD1. J was trimmed by 9 bases and V by 4 bases; bases with no gene match: 8. CDR1 is SEHNR, CDR2 FQNEAQ, per germline (reference sequence). The CDR3 totals 15 residues. In nucleotides, the CDR3 is TGTGCCAGCAGCTCTTTACAGGGGGGCAGTTCACCCCTCCACTTT. Translation gives CASSSLQGGSSPLHF.

V usage is TRBV20-1 and J usage is TRBJ1-3, with D uncertain. CDR1 DFQATT and CDR2 SNEGSKA come from the germline V gene (reference sequence). The V and J ends lost 0 bases and 0 bases respectively, with 9 bases between them. CDR3 length: 15 amino acids. CDR3 amino acids: CSAREGIFSGNTIYF. Here the CDR3 DNA reads TGCAGTGCTAGAGAGGGGATATTCTCTGGAAACACCATATATTTT.